This TCR beta chain emerged from a study of blood T cell repertoires in COVID-19. During active infection, Seattle patients enrolled and were then monitored through disease. CDR1 and CDR2 from the germline V gene are MGHRA and YSYEKL. This CDR3 is built from 14 residues. Per the original data handling: Amplification of reference gene primers provided the estimated nucleated cell counts. Clones were read by immunoSEQ multiplex PCR, and TCRdb kept only the in-frame ones, dropping some. V and J calls and clone size come straight from that table; D and trimming were deduced from the DNA. The sample comprises 70,000 or so clones, 76% of which are singletons, and 15% rests with the top ten. As to this clone: Relative to the germline gene, one junction end is altered; a read error may explain this.

The chain carries TRBV4-1 and TRBJ2-7; 7 nucleotides align to TRBD1. This clonotype was obtained from a man in his sixties with COVID-19, enrolled during active disease. Sample: peripheral blood. DNA for the CDR3: TGCGCCAGCAGCCCCTACGGGACAGCCTACGAGCGGTACTTC. Its translation: CASSPYGTAYERYF.